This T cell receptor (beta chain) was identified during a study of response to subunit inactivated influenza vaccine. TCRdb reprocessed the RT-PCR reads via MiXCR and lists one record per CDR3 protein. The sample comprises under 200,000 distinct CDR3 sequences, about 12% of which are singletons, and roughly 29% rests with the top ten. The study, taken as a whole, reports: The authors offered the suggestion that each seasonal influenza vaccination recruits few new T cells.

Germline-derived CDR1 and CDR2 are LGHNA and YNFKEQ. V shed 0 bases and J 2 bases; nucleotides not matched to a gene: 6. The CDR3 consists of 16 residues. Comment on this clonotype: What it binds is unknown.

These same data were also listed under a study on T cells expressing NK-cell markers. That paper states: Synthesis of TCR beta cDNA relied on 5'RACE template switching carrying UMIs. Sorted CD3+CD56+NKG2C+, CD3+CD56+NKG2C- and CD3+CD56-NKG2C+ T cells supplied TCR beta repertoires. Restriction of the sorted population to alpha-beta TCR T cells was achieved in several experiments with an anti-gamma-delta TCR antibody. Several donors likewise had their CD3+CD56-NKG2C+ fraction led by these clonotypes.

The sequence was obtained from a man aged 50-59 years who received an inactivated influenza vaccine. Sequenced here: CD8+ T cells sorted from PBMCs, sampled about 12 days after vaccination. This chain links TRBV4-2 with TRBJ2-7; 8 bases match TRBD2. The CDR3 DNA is TGTGCCAGCAGCCAAGAACTAACGGGAGGGCCCTACGAGCAGTACTTC. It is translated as CASSQELTGGPYEQYF.